Listed here are 6 T cell receptor beta chains from one sample, sequenced in a study of T-cell reconstitution after alpha-beta-depleted transplantation in children. Unique molecular identifiers tagged the TCRbeta library. One entry per CDR3 protein results from TCRdb running MiXCR on the PCR reads. This table has under 300,000 distinct CDR3 sequences, 11% appearing once. This specimen consisted of peripheral blood, obtained 180 days after TCRalphabeta/CD19-depleted stem cell transplant. The receptors were gathered from a male patient between 2 and 10 years old who had a stem cell transplant for chronic granulomatous disease, so the T cells may come from the graft donor.

This clonotype came up many times. The chain recombines TRBV15 with TRBJ2-1; TRBD2 is a possible D gene (5 bases). The CDR3 runs 15 residues. Deletions cut 2 bases from V and 4 bases from J, with 12 bases between. CDR1 and CDR2 from the germline V gene are LNHNV and YYDKDF (reference sequence). CDR3 sequence reads: CATSRLALGYNEQFF. Here the CDR3 DNA reads TGTGCCACCAGCAGACTAGCTTTAGGGTACAATGAGCAGTTCTTC. The whole variable domain, filled in from reference TRBV15 and TRBJ2-1, reads DAMVIQNPRYQVTQFGKPVTLSCSQTLNHNVMYWYQQKSSQAPKLLFHYYDKDFNNEADTPDNFQSRRPNTSFCFLDIRSPGLGDTAMYLCATSRLALGYNEQFFGPGTRLTVL.

The sample holds a few counts of this clonotype. The DNA of the CDR3 is TGTGCCAGCAGTCGAAGCGTAGTCAATGAGCAGTTCTTC. It is translated as CASSRSVVNEQFF. The J gene is TRBJ2-1, the V gene TRBV27; no reliable D call. The CDR3 has 13 amino acids. Between the trimmed V and J ends, which lost 5 bases and 6 bases, there was a span of 11 bases. Germline-derived CDR1 and CDR2 are MNHEY and SMNVEV (reference sequence).

This clonotype was detected many times. The gene calls are TRBV7-8 and TRBJ1-5; tentative D call: TRBD1 (5 bases). The CDR3 runs 15 residues. Trimming cost V 0 bases and J 6 bases, with 12 bases left between them. Germline CDR1 is SGHVS and CDR2 is FQNEAQ. The CDR3 DNA is TGTGCCAGCAGCTTAGCACAGGCGGCAGGTCAGCCCCAGCATTTT. Protein product: CASSLAQAAGQPQHF.

This clonotype was seen many times. The chain carries TRBV20-1 and TRBJ2-1; TRBD2 matches at 7 bases. The trim removed 1 base at V and 6 bases at J, leaving 9 bases unmatched. The CDR3 runs 15 residues. The germline V gene has CDR1 DFQATT and CDR2 SNEGSKA (reference sequence). The CDR3 nucleotides read TGCAGTGCTAGAGCTAGCGGTCTCGCCCCCAATGAGCAGTTCTTC. Protein product: CSARASGLAPNEQFF.

This clonotype was counted many times. The chain is built from TRBV9 and TRBJ2-5; tentatively, D is TRBD1 or TRBD2 (6 bases each). This CDR3 is built from 18 residues. The V and J ends lost 1 base and 2 bases respectively, with 21 bases between them. Germline values: CDR1 SGDLS, CDR2 YYNGEE. The CDR3 loop reads CASSVNPNVGGLQETQYF. The DNA for the CDR3 is TGTGCCAGCAGCGTAAACCCAAATGTTGGGGGGCTACAAGAGACCCAGTACTTC.

The table lists this clonotype with many counts. The chain uses TRBV20-1 and TRBJ1-2, with TRBD1 matching over 8 bases. The CDR3 is 12 residues long. Looked up from germline, CDR1 is DFQATT and CDR2 is SNEGSKA (reference sequence). The V segment lost 7 bases and the J segment 8 bases; nucleotides outside the gene matches: 9. For the CDR3, the DNA is TGCAGTGACTGGACAGGGAGTAGGGGCTACACCTTC. The encoded protein is CSDWTGSRGYTF.